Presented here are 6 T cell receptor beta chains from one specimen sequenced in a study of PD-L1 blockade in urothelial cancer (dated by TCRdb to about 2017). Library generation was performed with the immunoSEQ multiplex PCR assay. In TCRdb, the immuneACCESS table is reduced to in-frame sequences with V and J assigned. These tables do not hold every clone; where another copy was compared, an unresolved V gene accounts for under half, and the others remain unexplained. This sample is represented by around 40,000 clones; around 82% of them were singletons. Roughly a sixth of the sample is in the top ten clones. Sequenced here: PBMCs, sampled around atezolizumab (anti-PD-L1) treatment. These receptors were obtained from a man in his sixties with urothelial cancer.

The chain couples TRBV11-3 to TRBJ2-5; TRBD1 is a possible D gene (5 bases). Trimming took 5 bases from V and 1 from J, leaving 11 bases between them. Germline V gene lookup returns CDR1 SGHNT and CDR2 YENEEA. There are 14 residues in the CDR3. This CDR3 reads CASSPQGLQETQYF. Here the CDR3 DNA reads TGTGCCAGCAGCCCCCAGGGCCTCCAAGAGACCCAGTACTTC.

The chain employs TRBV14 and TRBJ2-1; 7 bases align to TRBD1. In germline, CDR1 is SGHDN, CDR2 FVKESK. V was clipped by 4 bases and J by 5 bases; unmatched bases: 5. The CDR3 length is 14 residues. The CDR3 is CASSRQGVNNEQFF. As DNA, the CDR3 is TGTGCCAGCAGCCGGCAGGGGGTCAACAATGAGCAGTTCTTC.

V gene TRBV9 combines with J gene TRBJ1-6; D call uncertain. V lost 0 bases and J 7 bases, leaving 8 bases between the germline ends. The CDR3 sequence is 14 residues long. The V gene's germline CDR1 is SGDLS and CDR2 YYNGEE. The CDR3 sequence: CASSVENSNSPLHF. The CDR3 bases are TGTGCCAGCAGCGTAGAAAACAGCAATTCACCCCTCCACTTT.

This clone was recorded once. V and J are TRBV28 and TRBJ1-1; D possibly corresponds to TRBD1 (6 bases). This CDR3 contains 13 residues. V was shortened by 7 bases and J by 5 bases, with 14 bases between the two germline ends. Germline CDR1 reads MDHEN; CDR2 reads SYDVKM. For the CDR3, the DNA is TGTGCCAGCAATAGGCCAGGGGTTACTGAAGCTTTCTTT. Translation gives CASNRPGVTEAFF.

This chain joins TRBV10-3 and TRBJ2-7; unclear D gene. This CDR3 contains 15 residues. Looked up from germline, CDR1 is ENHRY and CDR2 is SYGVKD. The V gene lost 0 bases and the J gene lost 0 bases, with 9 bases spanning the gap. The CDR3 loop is CAISESGSLSYEQYF. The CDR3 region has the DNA TGTGCCATCAGTGAGTCGGGCAGCCTCTCCTACGAGCAGTACTTC.

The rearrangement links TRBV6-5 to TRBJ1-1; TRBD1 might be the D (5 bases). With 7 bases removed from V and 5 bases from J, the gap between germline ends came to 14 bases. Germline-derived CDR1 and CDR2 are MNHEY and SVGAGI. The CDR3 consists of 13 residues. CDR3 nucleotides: TGTGCCAGCACCTTACCAGGGCGTACTGAAGCTTTCTTT. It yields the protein CASTLPGRTEAFF.